This T cell receptor (beta chain) was documented in a study of blood T cell repertoires in COVID-19. Study in general: From T cells, B-cell-depleted T cells, or PBMCs came the material, which was cDNA or gDNA.

Some clones are missing from TCRdb's copy, which holds only in-frame ones; the method was immunoSEQ multiplex PCR. The sample contains 40,000 to 55,000 clones, approximately 84% of which appear only once. The V gene's germline CDR1 is SGHTS and CDR2 YDEGEE. The V end was cut by 4 bases, the J end by 0 bases, with 13 bases between. This CDR3 is 16 amino acids long. V gene TRBV5-8 combines with J gene TRBJ2-2, with D unclear. This sequence originates from a man between 50 and 59 years old with acute or convalescent COVID-19. The specimen was peripheral blood. The DNA for the CDR3 is TGTGCCAGCAGCCGCACATCTCCCGCGAACACCGGGGAGCTGTTTTTT. Protein: CASSRTSPANTGELFF.